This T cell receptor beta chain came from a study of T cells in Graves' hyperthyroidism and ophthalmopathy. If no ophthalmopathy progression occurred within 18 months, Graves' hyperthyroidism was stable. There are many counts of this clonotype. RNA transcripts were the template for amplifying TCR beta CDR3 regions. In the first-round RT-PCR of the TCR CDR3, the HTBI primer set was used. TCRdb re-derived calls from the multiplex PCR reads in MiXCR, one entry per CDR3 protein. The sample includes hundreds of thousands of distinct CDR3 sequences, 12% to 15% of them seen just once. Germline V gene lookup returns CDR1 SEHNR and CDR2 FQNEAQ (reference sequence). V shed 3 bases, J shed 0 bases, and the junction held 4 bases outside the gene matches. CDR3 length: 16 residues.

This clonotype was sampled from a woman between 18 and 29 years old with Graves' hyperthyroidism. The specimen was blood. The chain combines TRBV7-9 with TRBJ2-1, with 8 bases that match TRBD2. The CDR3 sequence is CASSFMREVSYNEQFF. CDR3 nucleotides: TGTGCCAGCAGCTTTATGCGGGAGGTCTCCTACAATGAGCAGTTCTTC.